This is a list of T cell receptor beta chains from one sample in a study of T-cell reconstitution after alpha-beta-depleted transplantation in children. TCRdb itself ran the PCR reads through MiXCR, one entry per CDR3 protein. The sample has 250,000 to 400,000 distinct CDR3 sequences; around 25% are singletons. Specimen: PBMCs, mostly from graft donor cells, collected 180 days after TCRalphabeta/CD19-depleted stem cell transplant. The receptors stem from a male patient aged 10-17 years who had a stem cell transplant for acute lymphoblastic leukemia, so the T cells may come from the graft donor. Each CDR3 is given with its conserved first and last residue.

>TRBV20-1
CSARGWDVNTEAFF
>TRBV12-3/TRBV12-4
CASSDIADDRGQGSYEQYF
>TRBV15
CAASTRAATGELFF
>TRBV5-6
CASSLPDRVLWDTQYF
>TRBV12-3/TRBV12-4
CASSFMPYEQYF
>TRBV5-6
CASSPWDRVVTEAFF
>TRBV5-1
CASSVVREATEAFF
>TRBV29-1
CSVAGQGNTGELFF
>TRBV3-1
CASSQPYGRVSGEQYF
>TRBV29-1
CRVGTSGRVPYNEQFF
>TRBV12-3/TRBV12-4
CASSLGAEDTQYF
>TRBV12-5
CASGLVNRGLNEKLFF
>TRBV5-1
CASSSRGQPTDTQYF
>TRBV11-1
CASSLKSGRASNTGELFF
>TRBV7-2
CASRPGGSWAYEQYF
>TRBV25-1
CASSEFLWGQETQYF
>TRBV20-1
CSAGLAESYEQYF
>TRBV5-1
CASSWATDYEQYF
>TRBV10-3
CASGRSGRTYEQYF
>TRBV6-1
CASRGRQVPLWAKNIQYF
>TRBV10-3
CAIRNRENTEAFF
>TRBV20-1
CSARATGPFNQPQHF
>TRBV5-1
CASSLAAGTGQETQYF
>TRBV6-1
CASSTLAGDLYEQYF
>TRBV7-2
CASSLFGPNMNTEAFF